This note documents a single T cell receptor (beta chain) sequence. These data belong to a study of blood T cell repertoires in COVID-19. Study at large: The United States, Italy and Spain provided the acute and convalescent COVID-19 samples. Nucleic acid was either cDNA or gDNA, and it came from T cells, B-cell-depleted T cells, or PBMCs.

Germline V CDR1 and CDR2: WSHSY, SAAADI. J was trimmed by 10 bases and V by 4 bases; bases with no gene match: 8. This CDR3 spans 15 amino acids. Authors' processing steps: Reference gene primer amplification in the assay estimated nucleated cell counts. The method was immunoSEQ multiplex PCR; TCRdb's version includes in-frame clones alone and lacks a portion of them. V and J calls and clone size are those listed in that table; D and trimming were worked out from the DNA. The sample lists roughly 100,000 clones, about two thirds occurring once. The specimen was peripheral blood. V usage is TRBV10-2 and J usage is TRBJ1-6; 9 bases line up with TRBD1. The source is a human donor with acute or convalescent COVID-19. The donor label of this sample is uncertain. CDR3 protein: CASSGNRGQTSPLHF. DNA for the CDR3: TGCGCCAGCAGTGGGAACAGGGGGCAGACATCACCCCTCCACTTT.